The entry that follows covers one T cell receptor (beta chain) sequence. Using immunoSEQ multiplex PCR, the repertoire was profiled, and TCRdb retains in-frame clones only, with some absent. In the table there are fewer than 80,000 clones, approximately 62% of which are singletons. This sample is part of a study of cytotoxic CD8 clonotypes in ibrutinib-treated CLL. Study as a whole: Complete response was seen in 2 patients and partial in approximately 25; 12 progressed and roughly 14 stayed remitted after a median roughly six years. Among the samples, the mean was about 260,000 productive templates and fewer than 95,000 productive rearrangements.

Trimming took 4 bases from V and 5 from J, leaving 8 bases between them. This CDR3 is 12 amino acids long. Germline CDR1 reads MNHNS; CDR2 reads SASEGT. The specimen was PBMCs, collected after 12 months of ibrutinib treatment. The receptor comes from a human donor with chronic lymphocytic leukemia. The J gene is TRBJ1-2, the V gene TRBV6-1; D unresolved. This CDR3 reads CASSAEVYGYTF. CDR3 DNA sequence: TGTGCCAGCAGTGCCGAGGTATATGGCTACACCTTC.